The clone carrying this T cell receptor beta chain was observed at least ten times. This sample was included in a study of T cells in Graves' hyperthyroidism and ophthalmopathy. As for the study in general: Upon initial diagnosis and before any treatment, peripheral blood was collected.

The CDR3 contains 14 residues. CDR1 and CDR2 from the germline V gene are SGHKS and YYEKEE (reference sequence). Trimming took 5 bases from V and 2 from J; bases not matched to a gene: 5. Hyperthyroidism in the patients, aged 18 to 65, was newly diagnosed and under 2 months in duration. Sampled blood dates from first hyperthyroidism diagnosis, and it precedes any ophthalmopathy symptoms. Amplification of TCR beta CDR3 regions was performed using RNA transcripts as template. HTBI primers drove first-round RT-PCR of the TCR CDR3. TCRdb re-analysed the multiplex PCR reads in MiXCR, keeping a single row per CDR3 protein. The table records 250,000 to 300,000 distinct CDR3 sequences, 13% of them present only once.

What was sequenced was blood. The chain uses TRBV5-5 and TRBJ2-3; 7 nucleotides line up with TRBD1. The source is a woman between 25 and 40 years old with Graves' hyperthyroidism that later progressed to Graves' ophthalmopathy. CDR3 coding DNA: TGTGCCAGCAGGGGACAGCGATACACAGATACGCAGTATTTT. It is translated as CASRGQRYTDTQYF.